Following are 26 T cell receptor beta chains from one sample sequenced in a study of beta chain features in type 1 diabetes. Of the isolated RNA, all was reverse transcribed, and so the sequenced material was expressed TCRB transcripts. TCRdb's copy holds only in-frame clones and misses some; the assay was immunoSEQ multiplex PCR. Among hundreds of thousands of clones listed, roughly a sixth were seen once. Material: naive CD4+ T cells from blood. Receptors originate from a man younger than 35 in good health.

The chain joins TRBV5-6 to TRBJ2-3; the D is unclear. V was pared by 4 bases and J by 4 bases, with 16 bases between. The CDR3 consists of 15 residues. Germline V CDR1 and CDR2: SGHDT, YYEEEE. CDR3 nucleotides: TGTGCCAGCAGCCCCGGCCAGGTTTTTGCAGATACGCAGTATTTT. Its protein product is CASSPGQVFADTQYF.

This clone came up a few times. The rearrangement joins TRBV7-2 to TRBJ1-2; 8 bases line up with TRBD1. The germline gives CDR1 SGHTA, CDR2 FQGNSA. The CDR3 runs to 15 residues. J lost 4 bases, V lost 5 bases, and 9 bases had no gene match. DNA for the CDR3: TGTGCCAGCAGCGTACGGACAGGGATGATCTATGGCTACACCTTC. Encoded protein: CASSVRTGMIYGYTF. The whole variable domain, remainder taken from reference TRBV7-2 and TRBJ1-2, is GAGVSQSPSNKVTEKGKDVELRCDPISGHTALYWYRQSLGQGLEFLIYFQGNSAPDKSGLPSDRFSAERTGGSVSTLTIQRTQQEDSAVYLCASSVRTGMIYGYTFGSGTRLTVV.

This chain uses TRBV5-4 with TRBJ1-4; a possible D gene is TRBD1 (6 bases). Germline loops: CDR1 SGHNT, CDR2 YYREEE (reference sequence). Trimming cost V 0 bases and J 2 bases, with 17 bases left between them. The CDR3 loop spans 18 amino acids. CDR3 protein: CASSLGQGRRGTNEKLFF. DNA of the CDR3: TGTGCCAGCAGCTTGGGTCAGGGGAGGAGGGGGACTAATGAAAAACTGTTTTTT. The entire variable domain, with the rest obtained from reference TRBV5-4 and TRBJ1-4, is as follows: ETGVTQSPTHLIKTRGQQVTLRCSSQSGHNTVSWYQQALGQGPQFIFQYYREEENGRGNFPPRFSGLQFPNYSSELNVNALELDDSALYLCASSLGQGRRGTNEKLFFGSGTQLSVL.

This clone was seen a handful of times. The V gene is TRBV5-1, the J gene TRBJ2-7; TRBD1 might be the D (6 bases). The CDR3 has 14 amino acids. Deletions cut 0 bases from V and 2 bases from J, with 9 bases between. Germline CDR1 and CDR2: SGHRS and YFSETQ. This chain's CDR3 is CASSLASGAYEQYF. CDR3 nucleotide sequence: TGCGCCAGCAGCTTGGCCTCAGGGGCCTACGAGCAGTACTTC.

The chain carries TRBV5-6 and TRBJ1-4; D might be TRBD1 (5 bases). The CDR3 is 14 residues long. Germline lookup yields CDR1 SGHDT and CDR2 YYEEEE. V lost 5 bases and J lost 5, with 13 bases in between. CDR3 bases: TGTGCCAGCAGTTCGGGACGGAGGAATGAAAAACTGTTTTTT. This codes for CASSSGRRNEKLFF.

The table lists this clone with a few counts. V gene TRBV18 combines with J gene TRBJ1-1; 8 bases agree with TRBD1. Germline V gives CDR1 KGHSH, CDR2 LQKENI. The CDR3 is 16 residues long. V lost 1 base and J lost 1; bases outside the gene matches: 5. The CDR3 region is CASSPLLQGENTEAFF. The CDR3 DNA is TGTGCCAGCTCACCACTCTTACAGGGGGAGAACACTGAAGCTTTCTTT.

This clone showed up just a few times. The V call is TRBV28, the J call TRBJ1-1; tentatively, D is TRBD1 (5 bases). The germline CDR1 and CDR2 sequences are MDHEN and SYDVKM. The V gene lost 6 bases and the J gene lost 5 bases, with 22 bases spanning the gap. CDR3 length: 16 amino acids. The CDR3 reads CASSQIRAGGGTEAFF. CDR3 nucleotide sequence: TGTGCCAGCAGCCAGATACGGGCAGGCGGGGGTACTGAAGCTTTCTTT.

There are a few counts of this clone. V usage is TRBV7-2 and J usage is TRBJ1-1; TRBD1 agrees at 8 bases. Looked up from germline, CDR1 is SGHTA and CDR2 is FQGNSA. The CDR3 length is 16 residues. The V and J ends lost 1 base and 1 base, in that order; junction bases with no gene match: 5. The CDR3 nucleotides are TGTGCCAGCAGCTTAGAGGGACAGGTGAGGAACACTGAAGCTTTCTTT. This codes for CASSLEGQVRNTEAFF.

The CDR3 sequence is CASSVSKGGNSPLHF. CDR3 bases: TGTGCCAGCAGCGTAAGTAAGGGGGGAAATTCACCCCTCCACTTT. The chain carries TRBV9 and TRBJ1-6, with D possibly being TRBD1 (6 bases). The CDR3 is made up of 15 amino acids. V was clipped by 1 base and J by 7 bases, with 12 bases between them. Germline V gene lookup returns CDR1 SGDLS and CDR2 YYNGEE.

This clone was recorded a few times. V usage is TRBV5-4 and J usage is TRBJ1-5; the D is unclear. This CDR3 is 14 amino acids long. V dropped 4 bases and J dropped 0 bases, with 8 bases sitting between them. In germline, CDR1 is SGHNT, CDR2 YYREEE (reference sequence). This CDR3 is CASSLRGSNQPQHF. CDR3 sequence (DNA): TGTGCCAGCAGCCTCAGAGGTAGCAATCAGCCCCAGCATTTT.

This clone appeared a few times. The genes are TRBV7-9 and TRBJ1-5; the D is unclear. Germline V gene lookup returns CDR1 SEHNR and CDR2 FQNEAQ (reference sequence). CDR3 size: 16 residues. The V and J ends lost 0 bases and 1 base respectively, with 10 bases between them. The chain's CDR3 is CASSLALQLSNQPQHF. The CDR3, as DNA: TGTGCCAGCAGCTTAGCGTTACAGCTCAGCAATCAGCCCCAGCATTTT. Combining the CDR3 with reference TRBV7-9 and TRBJ1-5 gives the whole variable domain DTGVSQNPRHKITKRGQNVTFRCDPISEHNRLYWYRQTLGQGPEFLTYFQNEAQLEKSRLLSDRFSAERPKGSFSTLEIQRTEQGDSAMYLCASSLALQLSNQPQHFGDGTRLSIL.

The chain recombines TRBV10-3 with TRBJ2-3, with TRBD2 matching over 12 bases. The trim removed 6 bases at V and 3 bases at J, leaving 4 bases unmatched. The V gene's germline CDR1 is ENHRY and CDR2 SYGVKD. The CDR3 spans 15 residues. The CDR3 protein is CAISSGLAGTDTQYF. As DNA, the CDR3 is TGTGCCATCAGCTCGGGACTAGCGGGTACAGATACGCAGTATTTT.

This clone came up a few times. The CDR3 is CASSPGSSTDTQYF. The CDR3 nucleotides are TGCGCCAGCAGCCCCGGGTCTAGCACAGATACGCAGTATTTT. The chain recombines TRBV4-1 with TRBJ2-3; D is unclear. V gave up 4 bases and J gave up 0 bases, with 8 bases separating them. The CDR3 runs to 14 residues. CDR1 MGHRA and CDR2 YSYEKL come from the germline V gene.

This clone showed up just a few times. The chain couples TRBV11-2 to TRBJ2-7, with D hard to call. Germline CDR1 is SGHAT and CDR2 is FQNNGV. The CDR3 is 14 residues long. V was pared by 6 bases and J by 6 bases, with 18 bases between. CDR3 sequence: CASRIFATRGEQYF. DNA for the CDR3: TGTGCCAGCAGGATATTCGCGACGAGAGGCGAGCAGTACTTC.

The chain couples TRBV28 to TRBJ2-3; 8 nucleotides align to TRBD2. This CDR3 comprises 15 residues. Germline V gene sequence: CDR1 MDHEN, CDR2 SYDVKM. After removal of 11 bases from V and 5 bases from J, the junction contained 15 bases not matched to a gene. The CDR3 region has the DNA TGTGCCTTTTCTTCGGGAGGGCTAGCGGGAGATACGCAGTATTTT. It translates to CAFSSGGLAGDTQYF.

This rearrangement joins TRBV2 to TRBJ1-6, with 11 positions matching TRBD1. CDR3 length: 15 residues. The germline V gene has CDR1 SNHLY and CDR2 FYNNEI. Trimming cost V 7 bases and J 7 bases; bases outside gene matches: 6. CDR3 sequence reads: CASTAGQGANSPLHF. The CDR3 DNA sequence: TGTGCCAGCACCGCCGGACAGGGGGCAAATTCACCCCTCCACTTT.

The CDR3 spells CASSLDGTYQPQHF. The CDR3 DNA reads as TGTGCCAGCAGCTTAGACGGGACATATCAGCCCCAGCATTTT. The chain uses TRBV11-2 and TRBJ1-5; the D gene is possibly TRBD1 (6 bases). Germline V CDR1 and CDR2: SGHAT, FQNNGV. This CDR3 has 14 residues. V was clipped by 0 bases and J by 5 bases, with 8 bases between them.

This clone was counted only a few times. The chain is built from TRBV13 and TRBJ1-4; possibly TRBD1 for D (5 bases). The CDR3 contains 15 residues. The V end lost 3 bases, the J end lost 2 bases, and 10 bases lay between the germline ends. Germline V gene lookup returns CDR1 PRHDT and CDR2 FYEKMQ (reference sequence). This chain's CDR3 is CASSFLGPTNEKLFF. In DNA, the CDR3 is TGTGCCAGCAGCTTCCTGGGACCGACTAATGAAAAACTGTTTTTT. Full variable domain (missing parts from reference TRBV13 and TRBJ1-4): AAGVIQSPRHLIKEKRETATLKCYPIPRHDTVYWYQQGPGQDPQFLISFYEKMQSDKGSIPDRFSAQQFSDYHSELNMSSLELGDSALYFCASSFLGPTNEKLFFGSGTQLSVL.

This clone was counted between two and nine times. The chain links TRBV18 to TRBJ2-7; D tentatively reads TRBD1 or TRBD2 (5 bases each). CDR1 and CDR2 from the germline V gene are KGHSH and LQKENI. The ends were cut back, 9 bases at V and 3 bases at J, with 18 bases in the middle. The CDR3 has 14 amino acids. In DNA, the CDR3 is TGTGCCAGTAATCAGGGTCTTCGGGGCTACGAGCAGTACTTC. It translates to CASNQGLRGYEQYF. Filled out from reference TRBV18 and TRBJ2-7, the complete variable domain reads NAGVMQNPRHLVRRRGQEARLRCSPMKGHSHVYWYRQLPEEGLKFMVYLQKENIIDESGMPKERFSAEFPKEGPSILRIQQVVRGDSAAYFCASNQGLRGYEQYFGPGTRLTVT.

The chain links TRBV18 to TRBJ1-5; D is undetermined. The germline gives CDR1 KGHSH, CDR2 LQKENI. The ends were cut back, 3 bases at V and 0 bases at J, with 6 bases in the middle. This CDR3 contains 14 residues. The CDR3 region has the DNA TGTGCCAGCTCACCCAGTTATAGCAATCAGCCCCAGCATTTT. It codes for CASSPSYSNQPQHF.

This clone was counted between two and nine times. The chain combines TRBV5-1 with TRBJ2-5; no clear D. Germline V gene lookup returns CDR1 SGHRS and CDR2 YFSETQ. The CDR3 contains 13 residues. Trimming removed 1 base at V and 3 bases at J, with 7 bases between. For the CDR3, the DNA is TGCGCCAGCAGCTTGTTGTCAGAAGAGACCCAGTACTTC. Translated, it gives CASSLLSEETQYF.

This clone was found a few times. This chain links TRBV7-3 with TRBJ2-5, with D tentatively TRBD1 (7 bases). The CDR3 totals 13 residues. Trimming stripped 5 bases from V and 5 bases from J, with 12 bases between. CDR1 is SGHTA, CDR2 FQGTGA, per germline. The CDR3: CASSNRGGETQYF. The CDR3 coding sequence is TGTGCCAGCAGCAACAGGGGAGGCGAGACCCAGTACTTC. The full variable domain, in which reference TRBV7-3 and TRBJ2-5 provide the parts outside the CDR3, is GAGVSQTPSNKVTEKGKYVELRCDPISGHTALYWYRQSLGQGPEFLIYFQGTGAADDSGLPNDRFFAVRPEGSVSTLKIQRTERGDSAVYLCASSNRGGETQYFGPGTRLLVL.

The chain recombines TRBV5-1 with TRBJ1-4, with D perhaps TRBD1 (6 bases). V was trimmed by 7 bases and J by 0 bases, leaving 13 bases between them. Germline assignment: CDR1 SGHRS and CDR2 YFSETQ. The CDR3 sequence is 15 residues long. The DNA of the CDR3 is TGCGCCAGCGGACAACAGGGCGCAACTAATGAAAAACTGTTTTTT. Amino acid sequence: CASGQQGATNEKLFF.

As concerns this clone: At the DNA level, this CDR3 is encoded by other sequences in the same sample as well. V and J are TRBV5-1 and TRBJ2-5; no clear D gene. The germline V gene encodes CDR1 SGHRS and CDR2 YFSETQ. The V and J ends lost 1 base and 5 bases respectively, with 6 bases between them. The CDR3 consists of 12 residues. The chain's CDR3 is CASSLTGETQYF. The DNA of the CDR3 is TGCGCCAGCAGCTTGACTGGGGAGACCCAGTACTTC.

The rearrangement uses TRBV4-2 and TRBJ1-2; D ambiguous. V was cut by 6 bases and J by 0 bases, with 17 bases left in between. The germline CDR1 and CDR2 sequences are LGHNA and YNFKEQ. This CDR3 is 16 amino acids long. CDR3 region: CASRDPLGLTNYGYTF. The CDR3 DNA reads TGTGCCAGCAGGGACCCTCTAGGCTTAACTAACTATGGCTACACCTTC.

A few counts support this clone. This chain connects TRBV9 to TRBJ2-2; 7 bases fit TRBD1. Per the germline V gene, CDR1 is SGDLS and CDR2 is YYNGEE. V was clipped by 3 bases and J by 6 bases; unmatched bases: 5. There are 14 residues in the CDR3. The CDR3: CASSGGQYPGELFF. The CDR3 DNA reads as TGTGCCAGCAGCGGGGGACAGTACCCCGGGGAGCTGTTTTTT.